The next 15 T cell receptor beta chains were all read from a single sample in a study of T-cell memory formation after mild COVID-19. TCRdb analysed the 5' RACE reads with MiXCR anew, one entry per CDR3 protein. This table holds approximately 48,000 distinct CDR3 sequences, around 7.3% found once. The sequencing input was PBMCs or a T cell subset sorted from them (not recorded which). Receptors originate from a man aged 18-30 years who had mild COVID-19 (a few samples of this study predate the infection). Cell type and time point are not known.

In this sample, this clonotype turned up many times. The chain employs TRBV7-9 and TRBJ2-1; no reliable D call. Trimming removed 1 base at V and 5 bases at J, with 3 bases between. Germline V gene data show CDR1 as SEHNR and CDR2 as FQNEAQ (reference sequence). This CDR3 comprises 12 residues. The CDR3 DNA is TGTGCCAGCAGCTTAGATCACAATGAGCAGTTCTTC. This encodes CASSLDHNEQFF.

This clonotype was counted between two and nine times. J is TRBJ2-1 and V is TRBV27, with 8 bases identical to TRBD2. The CDR3 is 14 residues long. V lost 5 bases to trimming and J lost 5 bases; unmatched junction nucleotides: 5. Looked up from germline, CDR1 is MNHEY and CDR2 is SMNVEV (reference sequence). The CDR3 loop is CASSSSGANNEQFF. CDR3 DNA: TGTGCCAGCAGTAGTAGCGGGGCGAACAATGAGCAGTTCTTC.

The chain has TRBV11-1 and TRBJ2-1, with 14 positions matching TRBD2. Trimming took 5 bases from V and 5 from J; bases not matched to a gene: 5. The CDR3 covers 16 residues. Germline V gene sequence: CDR1 SGHAT, CDR2 FQDESV (reference sequence). This CDR3 reads CASSRRLAGGNNEQFF. CDR3 DNA sequence: TGTGCCAGCAGCAGAAGACTAGCGGGGGGGAACAATGAGCAGTTCTTC.

The chain carries TRBV27 and TRBJ2-1, with D unresolved. Germline values: CDR1 MNHEY, CDR2 SMNVEV (reference sequence). This CDR3 contains 11 residues. V was cut by 2 bases and J by 10 bases, with 6 bases left in between. CDR3 protein: CASSLGLEQFF. CDR3 nucleotide sequence: TGTGCCAGCAGTTTAGGATTAGAGCAGTTCTTC.

Judged by abundance, this clonotype is medium-sized. The gene calls are TRBV7-8 and TRBJ2-2; the match to TRBD2 covers 7 bases. This CDR3 region has 15 residues. Germline V gene sequence: CDR1 SGHVS, CDR2 FQNEAQ. With V trimmed by 8 bases and J by 5 bases, 11 bases remained unmatched. The DNA for the CDR3 is TGTGCCAGCCTGCTGGGCGGGGAGGGAACCGGGGAGCTGTTTTTT. It codes for CASLLGGEGTGELFF.

This clonotype was seen only a few times. CDR3: CASTLSRAEAYGYTF. The CDR3 DNA sequence: TGTGCCAGCACCTTGAGTCGGGCGGAGGCCTATGGCTACACCTTC. The chain couples TRBV2 to TRBJ1-2; no firm D call. Germline CDR1 is SNHLY and CDR2 is FYNNEI. This CDR3 region has 15 residues. V was clipped by 7 bases and J by 4 bases, with 19 bases between them.

This clonotype was detected only a few times. The chain employs TRBV5-6 and TRBJ1-2; D not certain. Trimming cost V 4 bases and J 4 bases, with 5 bases left between them. The CDR3 runs to 11 residues. Germline V lookup: CDR1 SGHDT, CDR2 YYEEEE. The CDR3 nucleotides read TGTGCCAGCAGCCCAGGCTATGGCTACACCTTC. Translated: CASSPGYGYTF.

This clonotype was seen only a few times. This chain uses TRBV5-6 with TRBJ1-2; no clear D. Deletions cut 0 bases from V and 1 base from J, with 13 bases between. This CDR3 contains 16 residues. Germline CDR1 reads SGHDT; CDR2 reads YYEEEE. Here the CDR3 DNA reads TGTGCCAGCAGCTTGGTACTCCAGGTACTTAACTATGGCTACACCTTC. Translation: CASSLVLQVLNYGYTF. Full variable domain (rest looked up from reference TRBV5-6 and TRBJ1-2): DAGVTQSPTHLIKTRGQQVTLRCSPKSGHDTVSWYQQALGQGPQFIFQYYEEEERQRGNFPDRFSGHQFPNYSSELNVNALLLGDSALYLCASSLVLQVLNYGYTFGSGTRLTVV.

Only a few counts were recorded for this clonotype. The J gene is TRBJ2-3, the V gene TRBV7-2; 7 bases line up with TRBD2. The CDR3 consists of 16 residues. The V segment lost 5 bases and the J segment 5 bases; nucleotides outside the gene matches: 13. The germline V gene encodes CDR1 SGHTA and CDR2 FQGNSA. This chain's CDR3 is CASSRRSGDSRDTQYF. CDR3 bases: TGTGCCAGCAGCCGCCGGAGCGGGGACTCACGAGATACGCAGTATTTT. The full variable domain, completed using reference TRBV7-2 and TRBJ2-3, is GAGVSQSPSNKVTEKGKDVELRCDPISGHTALYWYRQSLGQGLEFLIYFQGNSAPDKSGLPSDRFSAERTGGSVSTLTIQRTQQEDSAVYLCASSRRSGDSRDTQYFGPGTRLTVL.

The chain employs TRBV18 and TRBJ2-1; D is possibly TRBD2 (5 bases). Germline V lookup: CDR1 KGHSH, CDR2 LQKENI. V shed 2 bases and J shed 12 bases, with 14 bases lying between them. This CDR3 spans 13 amino acids. The CDR3 is CASSPVQYEGQFF. The DNA for the CDR3 is TGTGCCAGCTCACCAGTACAGTACGAGGGGCAGTTCTTC.

There are a few counts of this clonotype. A read error may account for a junction end that differs from germline. The V call is TRBV7-9, the J call TRBJ2-7; the D is unclear. Germline CDR1 is SEHNR and CDR2 is FQNEAQ (reference sequence). This CDR3 region has 15 residues. The CDR3 sequence: CVSSLQPPSSYEQYF. The CDR3 DNA reads TGTGTCAGCAGCCTTCAACCACCCAGCTCCTACGAGCAGTACTTC.

The chain combines TRBV7-8 with TRBJ2-1; D may be TRBD1 (6 bases). Deletions cut 1 base from V and 4 bases from J, with 17 bases between. CDR1 is SGHVS, CDR2 FQNEAQ, per germline. This CDR3 is 17 amino acids long. Written as DNA, the CDR3 is TGTGCCAGCAGCTTAGTCAATAGGGGGTCGGGTTACAATGAGCAGTTCTTC. This sequence encodes CASSLVNRGSGYNEQFF.

V gene TRBV24-1 combines with J gene TRBJ1-4; D might be TRBD1 (5 bases). The CDR3 totals 14 residues. V lost 3 bases, J lost 7 bases, and 11 bases lay in between. CDR1 is KGHDR, CDR2 SFDVKD, per germline. The CDR3 here is CATSDTRQGEKLFF. The CDR3 nucleotides are TGTGCCACCAGTGATACCCGCCAGGGTGAAAAACTGTTTTTT.

This clonotype was seen ten or more times. This sequence joins TRBV10-3 and TRBJ2-5, with 9 positions matching TRBD2. This CDR3 spans 14 amino acids. From germline, CDR1 is ENHRY and CDR2 SYGVKD. Germline trimming cut 10 bases from V and 4 bases from J; bases unmatched to any gene: 10. This CDR3 reads CATVAGVELETQYF. The CDR3 nucleotides read TGTGCCACCGTAGCGGGGGTAGAACTAGAGACCCAGTACTTC.

This clonotype was detected many times. The chain has TRBV2 and TRBJ2-2, with 12 bases that match TRBD1. The V segment lost 4 bases and the J segment 7 bases; nucleotides outside the gene matches: 4. Germline V gives CDR1 SNHLY, CDR2 FYNNEI. This CDR3 comprises 15 residues. The CDR3 region has the DNA TGTGCCAGCAGTGTCCGGGACAGGGGGCACGGGGAGCTGTTTTTT. Encoded protein: CASSVRDRGHGELFF.